The clone carrying this TCR beta chain is a singleton in its sample. The antigen is undetermined. The data belong to a study of lymphopenia after photon versus proton radiotherapy. General study points: After the lymphocyte nadir, photon-treated repertoires showed oligoclonal expansion, especially of CD8+ Temra cells. Under photons, naive T cells and diversity fell while effector/memory populations rose.

Repertoires were generated with immunoSEQ multiplex PCR, while TCRdb's copy carries only in-frame clones and drops some. The sample records approximately 58,000 clones, about 83% being singletons. The CDR3 is 18 residues long. After removal of 4 bases from V and 7 bases from J, the junction contained 15 bases not matched to a gene. Germline assignment: CDR1 LNHDA and CDR2 SQIVND (reference sequence). The sequences come from peripheral blood, collected from a patient treated with photon-based radiotherapy. This sequence originates from a man between 45 and 60 years old with gastric cancer. This chain joins TRBV19 and TRBJ1-5; 11 positions agree with TRBD1. Written as DNA, the CDR3 is TGTGCCAGTAGTACCATTTCTCAAAGGACAGGGGGCGGGCAGCCCCAGCATTTT. The encoded protein is CASSTISQRTGGGQPQHF.